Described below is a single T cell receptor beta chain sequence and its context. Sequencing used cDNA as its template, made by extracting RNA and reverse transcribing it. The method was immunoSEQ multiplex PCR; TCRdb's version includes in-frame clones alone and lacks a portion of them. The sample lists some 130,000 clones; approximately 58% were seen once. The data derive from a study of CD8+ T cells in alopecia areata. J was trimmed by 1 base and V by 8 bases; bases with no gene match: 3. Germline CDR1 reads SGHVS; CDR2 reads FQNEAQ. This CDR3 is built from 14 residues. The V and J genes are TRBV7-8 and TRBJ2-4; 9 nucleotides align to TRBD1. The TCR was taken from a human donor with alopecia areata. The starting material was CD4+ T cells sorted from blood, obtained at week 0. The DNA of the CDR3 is TGTGCCAGCGGACAGGGGATGGCCAAAAACATTCAGTACTTC. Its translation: CASGQGMAKNIQYF.